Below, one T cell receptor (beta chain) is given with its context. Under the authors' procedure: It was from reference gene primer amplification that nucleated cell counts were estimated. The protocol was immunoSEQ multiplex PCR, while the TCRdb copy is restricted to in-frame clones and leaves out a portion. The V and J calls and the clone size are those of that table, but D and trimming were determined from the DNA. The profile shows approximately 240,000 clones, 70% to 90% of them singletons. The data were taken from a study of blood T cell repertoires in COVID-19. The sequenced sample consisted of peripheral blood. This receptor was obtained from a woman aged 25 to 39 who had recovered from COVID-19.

CDR3 nucleotides: TGTGCCAGCAGCCCCTCCCAGGGATCGTACACTGAAGCTTTCTTT. This gives the protein CASSPSQGSYTEAFF. The chain recombines TRBV11-2 with TRBJ1-1; D may be TRBD1 (5 bases). V shed 5 bases and J shed 3 bases, with 16 bases lying between them. The CDR3 has 15 amino acids. Germline V gene lookup returns CDR1 SGHAT and CDR2 FQNNGV.